Below, 24 T cell receptor beta chains from the same sample are listed, as sequenced in a study of OX40 agonist ivuxolimab in advanced cancers. TCRdb keeps only in-frame clones here, not all; method: immunoSEQ multiplex PCR. Of tens of thousands of clones in the sample, around 89% were seen once. The source material was CD4+ or CD8+ T cells sorted from blood, sampled in a trial of the OX40 agonist ivuxolimab. The receptor source for this set is an adult with an advanced solid tumor such as melanoma, head and neck, liver or kidney cancer.

This chain links TRBV19 with TRBJ1-2, with 8 bases fitting TRBD1. Germline values: CDR1 LNHDA, CDR2 SQIVND (reference sequence). The CDR3 sequence is 16 residues long. The ends lost 5 bases at V and 3 bases at J; junction bases unmatched: 11. The CDR3 region is CASSRGGQGGDYGYTF. Written as DNA, the CDR3 is TGTGCCAGTAGTCGCGGAGGACAGGGTGGAGACTATGGCTACACCTTC.

The V gene is TRBV2, the J gene TRBJ1-5; 9 bases line up with TRBD1. The length of the CDR3 is 15 residues. The V gene's germline CDR1 is SNHLY and CDR2 FYNNEI. V lost 4 bases, J lost 9 bases, and 10 bases stayed unmatched. For the CDR3, the DNA is TGTGCCAGCAGTGTGGGGACAGGGTTTGATAGGCCCCAGCATTTT. Amino acids: CASSVGTGFDRPQHF.

This chain links TRBV12-5 with TRBJ2-4; 8 positions agree with TRBD1. Germline V gene lookup returns CDR1 LGHNT and CDR2 FRNRAP. The V and J ends lost 6 bases and 7 bases, in that order; junction bases with no gene match: 5. CDR3 size: 13 residues. The CDR3 is CASGLTGVNIQYF. For the CDR3, the DNA is TGTGCTAGTGGGTTGACAGGGGTGAACATTCAGTACTTC.

The rearrangement links TRBV6-1 to TRBJ2-7, with D unresolved. CDR1 is MNHNS, CDR2 SASEGT, per germline. The CDR3 is made up of 13 amino acids. Trimming stripped 4 bases from V and 0 bases from J, with 7 bases between. This chain's CDR3 is CASSGRISYEQYF. The DNA for the CDR3 is TGTGCCAGCAGTGGACGGATCTCCTACGAGCAGTACTTC.

This chain connects TRBV30 to TRBJ1-1; tentative D call: TRBD1 (5 bases). The CDR3 has 13 amino acids. V was pared by 0 bases and J by 2 bases, with 7 bases between. Germline CDR1 is GTSNPN and CDR2 is SVGIG (reference sequence). Here the CDR3 reads CAWSVQENTEAFF. Written as DNA, the CDR3 is TGTGCCTGGAGTGTACAGGAAAACACTGAAGCTTTCTTT.

This clone was detected only once. The chain joins TRBV5-1 to TRBJ2-1; D is undetermined. The V gene lost 4 bases and the J gene lost 7 bases, with 9 bases spanning the gap. CDR1 and CDR2 (germline): SGHRS, YFSETQ. This CDR3 has 12 residues. CDR3 protein: CASSPQLNEQFF. CDR3 nucleotides: TGCGCCAGCAGCCCCCAGTTGAATGAGCAGTTCTTC.

CDR3 loop: CAWTVTGGNYGYTF. The CDR3 region has the DNA TGTGCCTGGACCGTGACAGGGGGCAACTATGGCTACACCTTC. The chain has TRBV30 and TRBJ1-2; TRBD1 matches 10 bases. Germline assignment: CDR1 GTSNPN and CDR2 SVGIG (reference sequence). The CDR3 covers 14 residues. The V and J ends lost 4 bases and 2 bases, in that order; junction bases with no gene match: 4. The whole variable domain, filled in from reference TRBV30 and TRBJ1-2, reads SQTIHQWPATLVQPVGSPLSLECTVEGTSNPNLYWYRQAAGRGLQLLFYSVGIGQISSEVPQNLSASRPQDRQFILSSKKLLLSDSGFYLCAWTVTGGNYGYTFGSGTRLTVV.

The V gene is TRBV29-1, the J gene TRBJ1-1; D is ambiguous. The germline gives CDR1 SQVTM, CDR2 ANQGSEA. V shed 4 bases and J shed 0 bases, with 9 bases lying between them. The CDR3 covers 13 residues. CDR3 sequence reads: CSVGNKMNTEAFF. The CDR3 DNA follows: TGCAGCGTTGGGAACAAGATGAACACTGAAGCTTTCTTT.

This sequence joins TRBV15 and TRBJ1-3; maybe TRBD1 (5 bases). Germline loops: CDR1 LNHNV, CDR2 YYDKDF (reference sequence). The CDR3 sequence is 14 residues long. Between the trimmed V and J ends, which lost 5 bases and 2 bases, there was a span of 10 bases. The chain's CDR3 is CATSETVPGNTIYF. Here the CDR3 DNA reads TGTGCCACCAGCGAGACAGTCCCTGGAAACACCATATATTTT.

This chain links TRBV18 with TRBJ2-3; no reliable D call. Trimming removed 6 bases from V and 6 bases from J, with 16 bases in between. There are 14 residues in the CDR3. The germline V gene has CDR1 KGHSH and CDR2 LQKENI. The CDR3 nucleotides are TGTGCCAGCTCCCCCCGGCGAGTAGAGGATACGCAGTATTTT. Its protein is CASSPRRVEDTQYF.

This chain links TRBV2 with TRBJ2-1; D gene ambiguous. The CDR3 runs to 13 residues. CDR1 and CDR2 (germline): SNHLY, FYNNEI. V dropped 8 bases and J dropped 5 bases, with 13 bases sitting between them. CDR3 protein: CASSVYRDNEQFF. CDR3 sequence (DNA): TGTGCCAGCTCGGTATATAGGGACAATGAGCAGTTCTTC.

The chain is built from TRBV29-1 and TRBJ1-4; D gene uncertain. V was cut by 5 bases and J by 0 bases, with 7 bases left in between. The CDR3 length is 13 residues. From germline, CDR1 is SQVTM and CDR2 ANQGSEA. The CDR3 sequence: CSVQMATNEKLFF. Written as DNA, the CDR3 is TGCAGCGTTCAGATGGCAACTAATGAAAAACTGTTTTTT.

In this sample, this clone turned up once. The chain couples TRBV11-2 to TRBJ2-3; 11 bases agree with TRBD2. The V and J ends lost 6 bases and 6 bases, in that order; junction bases with no gene match: 8. CDR1 and CDR2 from the germline V gene are SGHAT and FQNNGV. CDR3 length equals 15 residues. DNA for the CDR3: TGTGCCAGCAGTTTTAGCGGGGGGGCCTCGGATACGCAGTATTTT. Translated: CASSFSGGASDTQYF.

The J gene is TRBJ1-4, the V gene TRBV28; D ambiguous. V lost 6 bases to trimming and J lost 4 bases, with 15 bases between them. From germline, CDR1 is MDHEN and CDR2 SYDVKM. The CDR3 runs to 15 residues. CDR3 region: CASRPWTEFNEKLFF. The CDR3 DNA is TGTGCCAGCAGGCCCTGGACTGAATTTAATGAAAAACTGTTTTTT.

For this clone: At one of its ends the junction is not consistent with the germline gene, which may arise from a read error. V is TRBV10-3 and J is TRBJ2-3; D ambiguous. CDR3 length: 11 amino acids. The V gene's germline CDR1 is ENHRY and CDR2 SYGVKD. CDR3 in amino acids: CAIGDTDTQYF. The CDR3 DNA reads TGTGCCATCGGTGACACAGATACGCAGTATTTT.

This chain uses TRBV11-2 with TRBJ2-6; no firm D call. Trimming pared 5 bases from V and 0 bases from J, leaving 8 bases between. The CDR3 runs 15 residues. CDR1 is SGHAT and CDR2 is FQNNGV in the germline V gene. The CDR3 is CASSLQVSGANVLTF. Here the CDR3 DNA reads TGTGCCAGCAGCCTACAAGTCTCTGGGGCCAACGTCCTGACTTTC.

The chain is built from TRBV10-1 and TRBJ2-5; no clear D. Deletions cut 5 bases from V and 5 bases from J, with 12 bases between. Germline values: CDR1 WNHNN, CDR2 SYGVQD (reference sequence). The length of the CDR3 is 13 residues. CDR3 DNA: TGCGCCAGCAGTAGGGCGACGGGTGAGACCCAGTACTTC. Protein: CASSRATGETQYF.

CDR3 protein: CASSPPGTYKDYGYTF. The CDR3 DNA follows: TGTGCCAGCAGCCCCCCCGGGACATATAAAGACTATGGCTACACCTTC. The chain joins TRBV21-1 to TRBJ1-2; the table's D call, TRBD1, was not checked against the DNA. TRBV21-1 is recorded as a pseudogene. CDR3 length: 16 residues.

The rearrangement links TRBV4-1 to TRBJ1-1; D remains ambiguous. The CDR3 is made up of 14 amino acids. CDR1 is MGHRA, CDR2 YSYEKL, per germline. The germline V and J ends were trimmed by 4 bases and 4 bases, with 13 bases remaining between them. The CDR3 loop reads CASSPRTASTEAFF. CDR3 bases: TGCGCCAGCAGCCCGCGGACCGCGAGCACTGAAGCTTTCTTT.

The V and J genes are TRBV6-1 and TRBJ1-2; D is uncertain. The CDR3 sequence is 13 residues long. CDR1 is MNHNS, CDR2 SASEGT, per germline. V gave up 3 bases and J gave up 8 bases, with 13 bases separating them. The CDR3: CASSERGLNGYTF. CDR3 bases: TGTGCCAGCAGTGAGCGGGGATTGAACGGCTACACCTTC.

The CDR3 region is CASSSMGEQETQYF. Written as DNA, the CDR3 is TGCGCCAGCAGCTCGATGGGGGAACAAGAGACCCAGTACTTC. The rearrangement joins TRBV5-1 to TRBJ2-5; D tentatively reads TRBD1 or TRBD2 (5 bases each). There are 14 residues in the CDR3. Trimming cost V 3 bases and J 2 bases, with 11 bases left between them. CDR1 and CDR2 from the germline V gene are SGHRS and YFSETQ. The entire variable domain, with the rest obtained from reference TRBV5-1 and TRBJ2-5, is as follows: KAGVTQTPRYLIKTRGQQVTLSCSPISGHRSVSWYQQTPGQGLQFLFEYFSETQRNKGNFPGRFSGRQFSNSRSEMNVSTLELGDSALYLCASSSMGEQETQYFGPGTRLLVL.

V and J are TRBV5-1 and TRBJ1-5, with D unresolved. With 3 bases removed from V and 8 bases from J, the gap between germline ends came to 9 bases. CDR1 is SGHRS and CDR2 is YFSETQ in the germline V gene. This CDR3 contains 12 residues. Written as DNA, the CDR3 is TGCGCCAGCAGCTCGCCGATCAAGCCCCAGCATTTT. Translating gives CASSSPIKPQHF.

The V and J genes are TRBV18 and TRBJ2-7, with TRBD1 as a possible D gene (5 bases). The germline CDR1 and CDR2 sequences are KGHSH and LQKENI. V lost 3 bases and J 0 bases, leaving 9 bases between the germline ends. This CDR3 is built from 14 residues. The CDR3 spells CASSPGRDSYEQYF. The CDR3 DNA reads TGTGCCAGCTCACCGGGCAGGGACTCCTACGAGCAGTACTTC.

The genes are TRBV7-3 and TRBJ2-3; tentatively, D is TRBD2 (6 bases). The CDR3 spans 15 residues. Per germline, CDR1 SGHTA and CDR2 FQGTGA. V was clipped by 1 base and J by 1 base, with 9 bases between them. The CDR3: CASSLNSGGTDTQYF. For the CDR3, the DNA is TGTGCCAGCAGCTTAAACTCGGGGGGCACAGATACGCAGTATTTT.